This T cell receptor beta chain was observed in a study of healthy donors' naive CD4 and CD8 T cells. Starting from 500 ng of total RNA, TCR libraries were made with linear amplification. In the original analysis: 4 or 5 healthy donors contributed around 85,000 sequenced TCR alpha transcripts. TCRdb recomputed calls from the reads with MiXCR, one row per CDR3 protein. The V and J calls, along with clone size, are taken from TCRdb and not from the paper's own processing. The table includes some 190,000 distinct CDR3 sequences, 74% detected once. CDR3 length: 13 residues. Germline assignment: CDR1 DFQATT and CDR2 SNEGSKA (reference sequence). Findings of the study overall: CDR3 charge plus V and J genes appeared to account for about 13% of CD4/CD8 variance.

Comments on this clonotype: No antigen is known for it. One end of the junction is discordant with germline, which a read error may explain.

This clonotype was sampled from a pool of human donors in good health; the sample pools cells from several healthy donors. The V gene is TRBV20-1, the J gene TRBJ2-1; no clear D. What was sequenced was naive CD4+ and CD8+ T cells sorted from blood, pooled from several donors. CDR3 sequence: CSASTASYNEQLF. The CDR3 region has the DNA TGCAGTGCCTCGACGGCGTCCTACAATGAGCAGCTCTTC.